The clone carrying this TCR beta chain showed up just a few times. This sample was included in a study of T-cell reconstitution after alpha-beta-depleted transplantation in children. Unique molecular identifiers were incorporated into the prepared TCRbeta library. TCRdb reprocessed the PCR reads with MiXCR, giving one entry per CDR3 protein. The data hold approximately 250,000 distinct CDR3 sequences, with about 8.8% observed a single time. Germline lookup yields CDR1 SGHVS and CDR2 FQNEAQ. This CDR3 spans 12 amino acids. Trimming left V 10 bases short and J 13 bases short, with 20 bases between. The origin of this receptor is a human donor who donated a stem cell graft to a child with SCID. This material consisted of PBMCs from the stem cell graft donor, taken from the stem cell graft. The rearrangement joins TRBV7-8 to TRBJ2-1, with D possibly TRBD1 on 6 matching bases. CDR3: CATLLTGKHQFF. DNA for the CDR3: TGTGCCACCCTACTGACAGGAAAACACCAGTTCTTC.